This T cell receptor (beta chain) comes out of a study of early T cells in non-severe SARS-CoV-2 infection. Study-level information: Sequencing was performed on bulk RNA from unsorted whole blood, leaving chains unpaired. Findings and limits, study-wide: VDJdb-based matching was biased toward anti-spike CD8 responses and missed private and CD4 specificities.

This clonotype was detected many times. Antigen: not known. Individual cDNA molecules received unique molecular identifiers during library preparation. TCRdb ran MiXCR on the 5' RACE reads and lists one entry per CDR3 protein. Counted here are about 40,000 distinct CDR3 sequences, around 4.5% occurring once; the ten biggest clones make up around 4.7%. V dropped 0 bases and J dropped 6; count of bases not matched to a gene: 11. The CDR3 is 16 residues long. Germline CDR1 reads SGDLS; CDR2 reads YYNGEE. Sequenced sample: whole blood. This clonotype originated in an adult who was a healthcare worker with PCR-confirmed SARS-CoV-2 infection or an uninfected control (not recorded which). The chain uses TRBV9 and TRBJ2-7; TRBD1 matches 8 bases. The DNA of the CDR3 is TGTGCCAGCAGCGTAGGGCCATCAGGGGGCGAAGCCGAGCAGTACTTC. This codes for CASSVGPSGGEAEQYF.